This passage covers 9 T cell receptor beta chains from one sample sequenced in a study of T cells after yellow fever vaccination. TCRdb re-called the 5' RACE reads through MiXCR, storing one row per CDR3 protein. The sample holds 450,000 to 600,000 distinct CDR3 sequences; around 17% are singletons and the top ten take 15% to 20%. Sample: PBMCs, taken 5 to 6 days after the first yellow fever vaccination. The origin of the receptors is a young man who received the YFV17D yellow fever vaccine.

The CDR3 DNA reads TGTGCCAGCAGCTTCCCCTCTAGCGGGGTGGAGACCCAGTACTTC. Translating it yields CASSFPSSGVETQYF. This chain connects TRBV7-2 to TRBJ2-5, with TRBD2 matching over 9 bases. V lost 3 bases to trimming and J lost 5 bases; unmatched junction nucleotides: 7. This CDR3 contains 15 residues. CDR1 and CDR2 from the germline V gene are SGHTA and FQGNSA. The variable domain in full, completed from reference TRBV7-2 and TRBJ2-5, reads GAGVSQSPSNKVTEKGKDVELRCDPISGHTALYWYRQSLGQGLEFLIYFQGNSAPDKSGLPSDRFSAERTGGSVSTLTIQRTQQEDSAVYLCASSFPSSGVETQYFGPGTRLLVL.

This clonotype appeared a few times. The chain recombines TRBV2 with TRBJ1-2; TRBD1 agrees at 7 bases. The V gene end was trimmed by 6 bases and the J gene end by 8 bases; junction bases not matched to a gene: 9. CDR1 SNHLY and CDR2 FYNNEI come from the germline V gene. The CDR3 extends over 13 amino acids. The CDR3 coding sequence is TGTGCCAGCAGGACAGACAGGGACGGCGGCTACACCTTC. It yields the protein CASRTDRDGGYTF.

In this sample, this clonotype turned up a few times. The rearrangement uses TRBV5-6 and TRBJ2-5, with a possible D match to TRBD1 (6 bases). Per germline, CDR1 SGHDT and CDR2 YYEEEE. Trimming shortened V by 1 base and J by 5 bases, and 9 bases separated the two germline ends. The CDR3 runs to 13 residues. In nucleotides, the CDR3 is TGTGCCAGCAGCTTGCCAGGGGACGAGACCCAGTACTTC. It codes for CASSLPGDETQYF.

The V gene is TRBV9, the J gene TRBJ1-6; D remains unclear. CDR3 length: 15 residues. CDR1 is SGDLS, CDR2 YYNGEE, per germline. V lost 0 bases and J lost 4, with 8 bases in between. The CDR3 coding sequence is TGTGCCAGCAGCGTAGAAACCACTTATAATTCACCCCTCCACTTT. Its translation: CASSVETTYNSPLHF.

The CDR3 bases are TGTGCCAGCAGCTTAGACCGACAGGGAGGAGGGTGGCCCCAGCATTTT. It yields the protein CASSLDRQGGGWPQHF. The chain recombines TRBV7-9 with TRBJ1-5; 7 positions match TRBD1. The V and J ends lost 1 base and 9 bases, in that order; junction bases with no gene match: 12. The germline CDR1 and CDR2 sequences are SEHNR and FQNEAQ (reference sequence). The CDR3 consists of 16 residues.

The table lists this clonotype with a few counts. The rearrangement joins TRBV7-2 to TRBJ2-7; no firm D call. The germline CDR1 and CDR2 sequences are SGHTA and FQGNSA. With 1 base removed from V and 5 bases from J, the gap between germline ends came to 9 bases. This CDR3 contains 13 residues. CDR3 residues: CASSLVRHHEQYF. CDR3 nucleotide sequence: TGTGCCAGCAGCTTAGTAAGGCACCACGAGCAGTACTTC.

This clonotype has more than one count but fewer than ten. V and J are TRBV12-3 or TRBV12-4 and TRBJ1-2; TRBD1 agrees at 9 bases. The CDR3 runs to 14 residues. The V gene end was trimmed by 4 bases and the J gene end by 6 bases; junction bases not matched to a gene: 6. The CDR3 sequence is CASSWEWDRDGYTF. The CDR3 nucleotides are TGTGCCAGCAGTTGGGAGTGGGACAGGGATGGCTACACCTTC.

This clonotype turned up a few times. The V and J genes are TRBV25-1 and TRBJ1-6; D is possibly TRBD1 (6 bases). Trimming took off 5 bases at V and 1 base at J, with 18 bases between the two ends. CDR3 length: 18 residues. The germline V gene has CDR1 MGHDK and CDR2 SYGVNS. DNA of the CDR3: TGTGCCAGCAGTCAAGGATCCTACAGGGTATCCTATAATTCACCCCTCCACTTT. Translation: CASSQGSYRVSYNSPLHF.

Note on this clonotype: A much larger clone differs by one base, so this may be a read error. The V call is TRBV9, the J call TRBJ2-5; 9 positions agree with TRBD1. The CDR3 is 14 residues long. CDR1 SGDLS and CDR2 YYNGEE come from the germline V gene. The CDR3 reads CAGSPNRGRETQYF. CDR3 DNA: TGTGCCGGCAGCCCAAACAGGGGGCGGGAGACCCAGTACTTC.